This entry lists 25 T cell receptor beta chains sequenced from one sample in a study of beta chain features in type 1 diabetes. Expressed TCRB transcripts were sequenced after all isolated RNA was converted to cDNA. The method was immunoSEQ multiplex PCR; TCRdb's version includes in-frame clones alone and lacks a portion of them. Of 450,000 to 550,000 clones in the sample, 30% were seen once. Source material: naive CD4+ T cells from blood. All receptors derive from a man aged 18 to 29 in good health.

This clone was counted between two and nine times. The chain uses TRBV29-1 and TRBJ2-2; D remains ambiguous. Trimming removed 6 bases from V and 2 bases from J, with 10 bases in between. The length of the CDR3 is 13 residues. CDR1 and CDR2 (germline): SQVTM, ANQGSEA. As DNA, the CDR3 is TGCAGCGTCCGACACACTAACACCGGGGAGCTGTTTTTT. Protein product: CSVRHTNTGELFF.

V gene TRBV13 combines with J gene TRBJ2-1; D may correspond to TRBD1 or TRBD2 (5 bases each). CDR1 is PRHDT, CDR2 FYEKMQ, per germline (reference sequence). The CDR3 runs 15 residues. V shed 6 bases and J shed 0 bases, with 12 bases lying between them. The CDR3 loop reads CASRDGASSYNEQFF. The CDR3 coding sequence is TGTGCCAGCAGGGACGGGGCGAGCTCCTACAATGAGCAGTTCTTC.

This clone has a handful of counts. This chain joins TRBV28 and TRBJ1-1, with D unresolved. Trimming pared 7 bases from V and 0 bases from J, leaving 6 bases between. CDR1 and CDR2 from the germline V gene are MDHEN and SYDVKM. There are 12 residues in the CDR3. CDR3 sequence reads: CASIGMNTEAFF. As DNA, the CDR3 is TGTGCCAGCATCGGTATGAACACTGAAGCTTTCTTT.

The genes are TRBV4-3 and TRBJ2-2; D ambiguous. V lost 4 bases to trimming and J lost 5 bases, with 8 bases between them. Per the germline V gene, CDR1 is LGHNA and CDR2 is YSLEER. CDR3 length: 13 amino acids. DNA of the CDR3: TGCGCCAGCAGCCCTTTTAGGACCGGGGAGCTGTTTTTT. Translation: CASSPFRTGELFF.

The chain is built from TRBV30 and TRBJ2-2, with 9 bases that match TRBD1. The germline V gene has CDR1 GTSNPN and CDR2 SVGIG (reference sequence). The length of the CDR3 is 15 residues. Trimming at V came to 2 bases and at J to 6 bases, leaving 7 bases not matched to a gene. CDR3 bases: TGTGCCTGGAGTAGGGACAGGGTGTCGGCCGGGGAGCTGTTTTTT. Amino acids: CAWSRDRVSAGELFF.

V gene TRBV9 combines with J gene TRBJ2-3, with D perhaps TRBD2 (5 bases). The CDR3 has 13 residues. Trimming shortened V by 0 bases and J by 9 bases, and 11 bases separated the two germline ends. Germline V gene data show CDR1 as SGDLS and CDR2 as YYNGEE. This CDR3 is CASSVEQPGTQYF. The CDR3 DNA reads TGTGCCAGCAGCGTAGAACAGCCGGGAACGCAGTATTTT.

Note on this clone: The sample contains more than one DNA sequence encoding this CDR3. V and J are TRBV30 and TRBJ1-5; D is uncertain. CDR1 GTSNPN and CDR2 SVGIG come from the germline V gene (reference sequence). CDR3 length: 13 residues. Trimming shortened V by 2 bases and J by 0 bases, and 5 bases separated the two germline ends. The CDR3 DNA sequence: TGTGCCTGGAGTTCGCGTAGCAATCAGCCCCAGCATTTT. Its translation is CAWSSRSNQPQHF.

This clone was observed a few times. V usage is TRBV30 and J usage is TRBJ1-2; D possibly corresponds to TRBD1 (5 bases). There are 13 residues in the CDR3. Deletions cut 5 bases from V and 4 bases from J, with 14 bases between. Germline V lookup: CDR1 GTSNPN, CDR2 SVGIG (reference sequence). The CDR3 DNA follows: TGTGCCTGGGGGTCAGGGAGGCGCTATGGCTACACCTTC. Translating it yields CAWGSGRRYGYTF.

This clone was seen a handful of times. This specimen includes other DNA sequences encoding the same CDR3. The chain employs TRBV29-1 and TRBJ2-7, with 7 bases that match TRBD1. The germline V gene encodes CDR1 SQVTM and CDR2 ANQGSEA. V was clipped by 4 bases and J by 1 base; unmatched bases: 4. The CDR3 extends over 13 amino acids. CDR3 in DNA: TGCAGCGTTGGACAGGGAAGTTCCTACGAGCAGTACTTC. Protein product: CSVGQGSSYEQYF.

V usage is TRBV9 and J usage is TRBJ2-2; D is perhaps TRBD1 (5 bases). Trimming left V 4 bases short and J 7 bases short, with 20 bases between. Germline CDR1 and CDR2: SGDLS and YYNGEE. The CDR3 contains 16 residues. The CDR3 reads CASSSPGQTPGGELFF. As DNA, the CDR3 is TGTGCCAGCAGCTCCCCCGGACAAACCCCGGGCGGGGAGCTGTTTTTT.

This clone was seen only a few times. V gene TRBV29-1 combines with J gene TRBJ2-7; tentatively, D is TRBD1 or TRBD2 (5 bases each). CDR1 and CDR2 (germline): SQVTM, ANQGSEA. The CDR3 is 15 amino acids. Trimming stripped 2 bases from V and 0 bases from J, with 14 bases between. CDR3 sequence: CSVELGVGVSYEQYF. For the CDR3, the DNA is TGCAGCGTTGAACTGGGGGTGGGAGTCTCCTACGAGCAGTACTTC.

The V gene is TRBV28, the J gene TRBJ2-1, with D uncertain. Trimming removed 4 bases at V and 0 bases at J, with 10 bases between. CDR3 length: 15 amino acids. The germline CDR1 and CDR2 sequences are MDHEN and SYDVKM. The CDR3: CASSSDMNSYNEQFF. DNA of the CDR3: TGTGCCAGCAGTTCCGACATGAACTCCTACAATGAGCAGTTCTTC.

The chain uses TRBV19 and TRBJ2-5; TRBD2 matches at 12 bases. The CDR3 runs 14 residues. V gave up 5 bases and J gave up 5 bases; unmatched junction bases: 3. The germline V gene encodes CDR1 LNHDA and CDR2 SQIVND (reference sequence). CDR3 coding DNA: TGTGCCAGTAGTCGACTAGCGGGAGCTGAGACCCAGTACTTC. It yields the protein CASSRLAGAETQYF.

This clone was counted a few times. The chain has TRBV30 and TRBJ2-3, with 9 bases fitting TRBD2. CDR3 length: 15 amino acids. J gave up 3 bases and V 0 bases, and 4 bases lay outside the gene matches. Per the germline V gene, CDR1 is GTSNPN and CDR2 is SVGIG (reference sequence). Here the CDR3 DNA reads TGTGCCTGGAGTGTAGTAGCGGGAGTGACAGATACGCAGTATTTT. Amino acids: CAWSVVAGVTDTQYF.

There are a few counts of this clone. J is TRBJ2-7 and V is TRBV11-2, with D perhaps TRBD1 (6 bases). V was cut by 4 bases and J by 4 bases, with 8 bases left in between. Per the germline V gene, CDR1 is SGHAT and CDR2 is FQNNGV. The CDR3 spans 12 residues. Written as DNA, the CDR3 is TGTGCCAGCAGCTCCCAGGGGTACGAGCAGTACTTC. Amino acids: CASSSQGYEQYF.

The chain joins TRBV7-9 to TRBJ2-2; 9 nucleotides match TRBD1. J was trimmed by 0 bases and V by 6 bases; bases with no gene match: 5. In germline, CDR1 is SEHNR, CDR2 FQNEAQ (reference sequence). The CDR3 is 16 amino acids. CDR3 region: CASSLGTGSNTGELFF. The CDR3 DNA reads TGTGCCAGCAGTCTTGGGACAGGGTCGAACACCGGGGAGCTGTTTTTT.

The J gene is TRBJ2-3, the V gene TRBV30, with D possibly called TRBD1 or TRBD2 (5 bases each). The CDR3 has 14 residues. Trimming cost V 0 bases and J 3 bases, with 10 bases left between them. Germline loops: CDR1 GTSNPN, CDR2 SVGIG (reference sequence). The CDR3 sequence is CAWSVGRETDTQYF. The CDR3 DNA reads as TGTGCCTGGAGTGTCGGCAGGGAGACAGATACGCAGTATTTT.

J is TRBJ2-6 and V is TRBV6-5; no clear D. The V end was cut by 2 bases, the J end by 1 base, with 3 bases between. CDR3 length: 14 residues. From germline, CDR1 is MNHEY and CDR2 SVGAGI. The CDR3: CASSYTSGANVLTF. CDR3 DNA sequence: TGTGCCAGCAGTTACACTTCTGGGGCCAACGTCCTGACTTTC.

This chain uses TRBV30 with TRBJ2-7; a possible D gene is TRBD1 (5 bases). Trimming pared 3 bases from V and 2 bases from J, leaving 14 bases between. There are 14 residues in the CDR3. Germline CDR1 and CDR2: GTSNPN and SVGIG (reference sequence). The CDR3 is CAWRLDSTAYEQYF. CDR3 nucleotide sequence: TGTGCCTGGAGACTCGACAGCACAGCCTACGAGCAGTACTTC. The whole variable domain, remainder taken from reference TRBV30 and TRBJ2-7, is SQTIHQWPATLVQPVGSPLSLECTVEGTSNPNLYWYRQAAGRGLQLLFYSVGIGQISSEVPQNLSASRPQDRQFILSSKKLLLSDSGFYLCAWRLDSTAYEQYFGPGTRLTVT.

The chain employs TRBV27 and TRBJ2-1; the match to TRBD2 covers 9 bases. V shed 5 bases, J shed 10 bases, and the junction held 15 bases outside the gene matches. Per the germline V gene, CDR1 is MNHEY and CDR2 is SMNVEV (reference sequence). The CDR3 sequence is 16 residues long. The CDR3 sequence: CASSPTPGLARREQFF. DNA for the CDR3: TGTGCCAGCAGTCCGACCCCGGGACTAGCCCGAAGGGAGCAGTTCTTC.

This sequence joins TRBV30 and TRBJ2-1, with TRBD1 identical over 9 bases. J lost 4 bases, V lost 5 bases, and 6 bases had no gene match. The CDR3 is made up of 14 amino acids. Per germline, CDR1 GTSNPN and CDR2 SVGIG (reference sequence). CDR3 in amino acids: CAWDPDRGYNEQFF. The DNA for the CDR3 is TGTGCCTGGGACCCTGACAGGGGGTACAATGAGCAGTTCTTC.

This clone showed up just once. V and J are TRBV7-9 and TRBJ2-5, with D tentatively TRBD1 (5 bases). The CDR3 runs 14 residues. V was clipped by 8 bases and J by 3 bases, with 16 bases between them. Germline V gives CDR1 SEHNR, CDR2 FQNEAQ (reference sequence). The DNA of the CDR3 is TGTGCCAGCGAACTCTGGGGCAGGGAAGAGACCCAGTACTTC. Its protein is CASELWGREETQYF.

This clone was counted only a few times. The chain couples TRBV30 to TRBJ1-1, with D possibly being TRBD1 (6 bases). The CDR3 loop spans 13 amino acids. Germline V gene lookup returns CDR1 GTSNPN and CDR2 SVGIG (reference sequence). V gave up 5 bases and J gave up 6 bases, with 16 bases separating them. The CDR3 region has the DNA TGTGCCTGGGCAACGCGGGGGCTGGCTGAAGCTTTCTTT. It is translated as CAWATRGLAEAFF.

This clone was seen a few times. This chain uses TRBV4-1 with TRBJ2-3; D unclear. The CDR3 consists of 17 residues. V lost 8 bases, J lost 0 bases, and 21 bases lay in between. Germline values: CDR1 MGHRA, CDR2 YSYEKL. The CDR3 spells CASLVGNGTTSTDTQYF. In DNA, the CDR3 is TGCGCCAGCCTTGTTGGGAACGGAACCACTAGCACAGATACGCAGTATTTT.

The V gene is TRBV18, the J gene TRBJ2-6; D call uncertain. V lost 3 bases and J lost 4, with 7 bases in between. Looked up from germline, CDR1 is KGHSH and CDR2 is LQKENI. CDR3 length: 14 residues. Here the CDR3 reads CASSPSHGANVLTF. For the CDR3, the DNA is TGTGCCAGCTCACCCTCCCACGGGGCCAACGTCCTGACTTTC.